Given below is one T cell receptor beta chain in context. A second PCR of about 6 to 11 cycles used a sample-barcoded 5' primer and a J-beta primer mix. A single record per CDR3 protein comes from TCRdb applying MiXCR to the 5' RACE reads. The sample carries 1.5 million to 2 million distinct CDR3 sequences, around half recorded once. The record originates from a study of blood T cells in healthy people across ages. Those donating, healthy Caucasian individuals from Russia, were aged 6 to 90. J gave up 2 bases and V 4 bases, and 4 bases lay outside the gene matches. CDR3 length: 15 residues. The chain couples TRBV12-3 or TRBV12-4 to TRBJ1-2, with 10 bases lining up with TRBD1. This receptor was obtained from a woman aged 40 to 50 in good health. Sequencing was performed on blood. In DNA, the CDR3 is TGTGCCAGCAGTTCTGGACAGGGGGTGAACTATGGCTACACCTTC. Its protein product is CASSSGQGVNYGYTF.